This paragraph reports one T cell receptor (beta chain). The antigen it binds to is not known. No much larger clonotype is one base removed from it; base qualities were not supplied. PBMCs were isolated by Ficoll-Paque density gradient centrifugation. This sample stems from a study of T-cell memory formation after mild COVID-19 (dated by TCRdb to the early 2020s). For the wider study: Most TCR sequence clusters were specific to one of the two donors. In a couple of donors, T-cell clones that expanded and contracted after mild COVID-19 were tracked by sequencing TCRalpha and TCRbeta repertoires over time. The cohort comprised two young, previously healthy adult volunteers, one female and one male.

Broad study findings and their caveats: Only a couple of mild cases were covered by the study, and larger cohorts that include severe cases with pre-infection samples were considered necessary. Balanced CD4/CD8 phenotypes were observed for clones contracting from day 15 to 85, whereas a bias towards CD4+ was observed for a second wave of clones expanding from day 15 to 37. SARS-CoV-2 specificity of the second-wave clones peaking on day 37 was not confirmed. Some responding clones were found in pre-infection memory, which suggests that pre-existing cross-reactive memory T cells took part in the SARS-CoV-2 response. Contracting CD4+ clones were located mainly in the CM and EM memory subsets, whereas CD8+ clones were found to be enriched in EMRA.

This sample was sequenced with an Illumina NovaSeq 6000. TCRalpha and TCRbeta cDNA libraries were built by 5'RACE with constant-segment primers, adding sample barcodes and unique molecular identifiers. RNA was extracted from every sample with Trizol reagent. Libraries were amplified in two PCR steps, with a second sample barcode and Illumina TruSeq adapters added in the second step. The libraries were sequenced on an Illumina NovaSeq using 2 x 150 bp paired-end reads. On the study's bioinformatics: With migec v1.2.7, reads were demultiplexed and then collapsed into UMI-guided consensus sequences. Using mixcr v2.1.11, UMI consensuses were aligned to TRA and TRB V and J templates and then assembled into clonotypes. A clonotype was counted as expanded or contracted only if both edgeR and NoisET called the change significant, with noise models trained on biological replicates. For edgeR calls, the thresholds were a false discovery rate-adjusted p below 0.01 and a log2 fold-change of 1. As an exploratory analysis of dynamics, PCA with hierarchical clustering was applied to max-normalized trajectories of the 1000 most abundant clonotypes. Separately sequenced CD4+ and CD8+ repertoires were used to assign a CD4 or CD8 phenotype to each responding clone. TCRdb handled the public reads itself, with Q25 trimming in fastp and clone calling in MiXCR, and kept productive beta chains. A single entry per CDR3 protein holds the most common genes and DNA from its merged rows. V and J calls and clone size were set by TCRdb, not the authors. This sample holds 450,000 to 650,000 distinct CDR3 sequences; about a sixth were observed only once. 12% of the sample belongs to the ten largest clones.

CDR1 and CDR2, looked up from the germline V gene, are SGHTA and FQGNSA. Inclusive of the bounding cysteine and phenylalanine, the CDR3 is 15 residues long. The read is trimmed to its CDR3 DNA, 45 bases read in frame from base 1. V loses 2 bases of germline sequence and J loses 5 bases, and the interval between the two ends is 15 bases. The rearrangement combines TRBV7-2 with TRBJ1-1; the D gene is possibly TRBD1, with 5 bases matching. This receptor was taken from an adult woman who had mild COVID-19 (a few samples of this study predate the infection). The sample titles of this study are shuffled in the database, so cell type and time point are left out; the donor was told from shared clones. The specimen sequenced was PBMCs or a T cell subset sorted from them (not recorded which). The nucleotide sequence is given as TGTGCCAGCAGCTTATTCTCTGGGGCCGGGACTGAAGCTTTCTTT. The resulting protein is CASSLFSGAGTEAFF.